This T cell receptor beta chain was recorded in a study of TIL therapy for anti-PD-1-resistant metastatic lung cancer. In the case of this clone: Its antigen is still unknown.

This was the immunoSEQ v3 assay. Sequencing depth was about 2 million read pairs for survey level, about 5-6 million for deep. Generated by immunoSEQ multiplex PCR, the TCRdb table keeps only in-frame clones and is missing some. The sample gives 55,000 to 60,000 clones, roughly 70% of which show up once; about 1.8% is in the top ten. Study conclusions and caveats: Patients were highly selected, enriched for treatment-naive, never-smoker and oncogene-addicted cases. Infused TIL clonotypes partially replaced the baseline blood repertoire, then decayed over months.

V was pared by 5 bases and J by 2 bases, with 7 bases between. The germline gives CDR1 DFQATT, CDR2 SNEGSKA (reference sequence). The CDR3 covers 11 residues. Sample time point: pre-treatment sample, taken before nivolumab and TIL therapy. The sequence was collected from a person aged 30 to 80 with non-small cell lung cancer. The chain recombines TRBV20-1 with TRBJ2-7; D uncertain. Sequences were derived from blood, sampled at baseline. CDR3 sequence reads: CSAGETYEQYF. DNA for the CDR3: TGCAGTGCTGGCGAAACCTACGAGCAGTACTTC.